This T cell receptor beta chain originates from a study of blood T cell repertoires in COVID-19. The data were produced by immunoSEQ multiplex PCR, yet TCRdb's version contains in-frame clones alone and is incomplete. The sample has around 250,000 clones; more than 75% are singletons. Germline V gene data show CDR1 as LGHDT and CDR2 as YNNKEL (reference sequence). Trimming removed 3 bases from V and 6 bases from J; junction bases left unmatched: 10. The CDR3 length is 15 residues. The source of this sequence is a woman aged 45 to 65 who had recovered from COVID-19. The chain combines TRBV3-1 (or the pseudogene TRBV3-2) with TRBJ2-5; TRBD1 matches 7 bases. What was sequenced was PBMCs or T cells enriched from blood (not recorded which). The DNA of the CDR3 is TGTGCCAGCAGCCATGACGGACAGGCGAGTAAGACCCAGTACTTC. The encoded protein is CASSHDGQASKTQYF.